The present T cell receptor (beta chain) was sequenced within a study of chemoradiotherapy in HPV16-positive cancers. Study as a whole: Candidate HPV-specific T-cell clones and common TCR motifs came from functional assays in a couple of HPV16-positive patients.

Samples were taken several times over chemoradiotherapy. General study findings and limits: Non-HPV-specific T cells did not expand in tumors during treatment, whereas candidate HPV-specific clones and E7-related motifs did.

This clone appeared a few times. Antigen: not known. The CDR3 runs 15 residues. Germline V gene sequence: CDR1 SGHNT, CDR2 YENEEA. V gave up 1 base and J gave up 2 bases, with 10 bases separating them. Generated by immunoSEQ multiplex PCR, the TCRdb table keeps only in-frame clones and is missing some. The sample has 1,500 to 2,000 clones, about four fifths seen once. The chain combines TRBV11-3 with TRBJ2-3; D unclear. Sample: tumor tissue, taken from a patient who underwent chemoradiotherapy. The TCR originated in a human donor with HPV-associated anogenital cancer. CDR3 DNA sequence: TGTGCCAGCAGCTTAGTCTCGCGCTTCACAGATACGCAGTATTTT. Its translation is CASSLVSRFTDTQYF.